This TCR beta chain was found in a study of PD-1 blockade in classical Hodgkin lymphoma. The data were produced by immunoSEQ multiplex PCR, yet TCRdb's version contains in-frame clones alone and is incomplete. The data contain tens of thousands of clones, about 85% of them seen just once; the ten biggest clones take up about 16%. V was cut by 4 bases and J by 2 bases, with 10 bases left in between. CDR3 size: 14 residues. Germline V gene data show CDR1 as SGDLS and CDR2 as YYNGEE. The patients all showed relapse after autologous stem cell transplantation, while their brentuximab vedotin exposure varied.

The rearrangement joins TRBV9 to TRBJ2-1; D uncertain. The TCR sequence derives from a human donor with classical Hodgkin lymphoma. The source material was peripheral blood mononuclear cells (PBMCs), sampled at baseline. The CDR3 nucleotides are TGTGCCAGCAGCAGGAGAGGCACCTACAATGAGCAGTTCTTC. This encodes CASSRRGTYNEQFF.